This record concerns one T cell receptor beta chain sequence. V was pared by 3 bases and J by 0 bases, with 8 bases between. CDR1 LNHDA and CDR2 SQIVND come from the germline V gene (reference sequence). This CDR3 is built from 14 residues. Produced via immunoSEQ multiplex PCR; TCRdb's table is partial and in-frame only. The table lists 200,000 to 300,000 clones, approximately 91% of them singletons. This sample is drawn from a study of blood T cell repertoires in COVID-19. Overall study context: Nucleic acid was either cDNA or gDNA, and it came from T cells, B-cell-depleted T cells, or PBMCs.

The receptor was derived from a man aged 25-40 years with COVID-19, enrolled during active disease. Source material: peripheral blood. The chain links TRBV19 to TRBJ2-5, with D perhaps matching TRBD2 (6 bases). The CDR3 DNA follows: TGTGCCAGTAGTATGCGGGGCAACCAAGAGACCCAGTACTTC. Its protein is CASSMRGNQETQYF.